This T cell receptor beta chain appears in the sequencing data of a study of T cell changes during pregnancy in multiple sclerosis. In its sample, this clone was seen a few times. Trimming left V 6 bases short and J 2 bases short, with 16 bases between. Germline V CDR1 and CDR2: MNHNY, SVGAGI (reference sequence). The CDR3 extends over 15 amino acids. The data were produced by immunoSEQ multiplex PCR, yet TCRdb's version contains in-frame clones alone and is incomplete. The sample carries 50,000 to 75,000 clones, about 93% recorded once. The source is a female donor with multiple sclerosis, enrolled in a pregnancy study. The input for sequencing was CD8+ T cells from peripheral blood mononuclear cells, taken in the third trimester of pregnancy. This chain links TRBV6-6 with TRBJ1-1; D perhaps matches TRBD1 (5 bases). In DNA form, the CDR3 reads TGTGCCAGCAGAAACTGGGGCAGTTCTAACACTGAAGCTTTCTTT. Translating it yields CASRNWGSSNTEAFF.